These 8 T cell receptor beta chains were sequenced from one sample in a study of T-cell memory formation after mild COVID-19. Via MiXCR, TCRdb re-called the 5' RACE reads, giving one row per CDR3 protein. Of 550,000 to 650,000 distinct CDR3 sequences in the sample, roughly 17% were seen once. Sequenced sample: PBMCs or a T cell subset sorted from them (not recorded which). The origin of the receptors is an adult woman who had mild COVID-19 (a few samples of this study predate the infection). Cell type and time point are not known.

The chain carries TRBV20-1 and TRBJ2-7, with D tentatively TRBD2 (5 bases). V was cut by 2 bases and J by 2 bases, with 10 bases left in between. The length of the CDR3 is 13 residues. Germline CDR1 reads DFQATT; CDR2 reads SNEGSKA (reference sequence). The CDR3 reads CSARLAAAYEQYF. In DNA, the CDR3 is TGCAGTGCTAGACTAGCTGCAGCCTACGAGCAGTACTTC.

There are a few counts of this clonotype. The V and J genes are TRBV12-3 or TRBV12-4 and TRBJ2-1; weak D call: TRBD2 (6 bases). The CDR3 totals 15 residues. V was clipped by 5 bases and J by 13 bases, with 24 bases between them. Here the CDR3 DNA reads TGTGCCAGCAGTAACCGGGACTCCACCTTCGCTAAACAGTTCTTC. Its translation is CASSNRDSTFAKQFF.

The rearrangement links TRBV3-1 to TRBJ1-2; TRBD1 aligns across 11 bases. The CDR3 loop spans 18 amino acids. J gave up 4 bases and V 1 base, and 11 bases lay outside the gene matches. Germline V lookup: CDR1 LGHDT, CDR2 YNNKEL (reference sequence). The CDR3 sequence is CASSQAVSDRGRVYGYTF. CDR3 nucleotide sequence: TGTGCCAGCAGCCAAGCTGTTTCGGACAGGGGGCGCGTCTATGGCTACACCTTC.

In its sample, this clonotype was seen many times. This chain links TRBV24-1 with TRBJ2-7; D assignment may be TRBD1 or TRBD2 (6 bases each). Trimming pared 4 bases from V and 5 bases from J, leaving 20 bases between. Germline V gene sequence: CDR1 KGHDR, CDR2 SFDVKD. CDR3 length: 16 amino acids. The DNA for the CDR3 is TGTGCCACCAGTGACCGTCCGACAACCGGGGGCCACGAGCAGTACTTC. It specifies CATSDRPTTGGHEQYF.

This clonotype was seen a few times. V and J are TRBV30 and TRBJ1-2; D is undetermined. The CDR3 spans 11 residues. Germline values: CDR1 GTSNPN, CDR2 SVGIG (reference sequence). CDR3 residues: CAGRLNYGYTF. The DNA for the CDR3 is TGTGCGGGCCGATTGAACTATGGCTACACCTTC. Using reference TRBV30 and TRBJ1-2 for the parts outside the CDR3, the full variable domain is SQTIHQWPATLVQPVGSPLSLECTVEGTSNPNLYWYRQAAGRGLQLLFYSVGIGQISSEVPQNLSASRPQDRQFILSSKKLLLSDSGFYLCAGRLNYGYTFGSGTRLTVV.

This clonotype has a count of ten or more. Its ends do not fully match the called genes, so a read error is possible. In DNA form, the CDR3 reads TGTGCCAGCAGCCAGGGGACAGGAACCTACGAGCAGTACTTC. This sequence encodes CASSQGTGTYEQYF. The chain employs TRBV4-1 and TRBJ2-7; 8 nucleotides match TRBD1. CDR1 is MGHRA and CDR2 is YSYEKL in the germline V gene. This CDR3 has 14 amino acids.

The chain uses TRBV15 and TRBJ2-5; D perhaps matches TRBD2 (6 bases). The CDR3 is made up of 15 amino acids. Germline V gene lookup returns CDR1 LNHNV and CDR2 YYDKDF (reference sequence). Trimming cost V 0 bases and J 5 bases, with 13 bases left between them. DNA of the CDR3: TGTGCCACCAGCAGAGATGGAGGGTCCGGGGAGACCCAGTACTTC. This sequence encodes CATSRDGGSGETQYF.

J is TRBJ2-1 and V is TRBV20-1, with D possibly being TRBD1 (6 bases). V was cut by 1 base and J by 1 base, with 8 bases left in between. Per germline, CDR1 DFQATT and CDR2 SNEGSKA (reference sequence). The CDR3 loop spans 14 amino acids. In nucleotides, the CDR3 is TGCAGTGCTAGAGGGACAGCATCCTACAATGAGCAGTTCTTC. Amino acid sequence: CSARGTASYNEQFF.